This passage covers 12 T cell receptor beta chains from one sample sequenced in a study of vaccination and CD4 T cells after COVID-19. With the Oncomine TCR Beta short-read assay, DNA from cultured CD4+ T cells was sequenced. TCRdb independently ran MiXCR on the PCR reads; one entry per CDR3 protein. Of about 7,000 distinct CDR3 sequences listed, around two fifths were seen once; the top ten hold around 25%. These receptors' antigens are unknown. Treatment given: approximately nine-day PBMC culture with coronavirus spike peptide pools or control peptides (ViraFEST assay). The unexposed donor gave CD4+ T cells before the COVID-19 pandemic (2011-2018). The sample comprised CD4+ T cells from blood, cultured in vitro. These receptors all come from a human donor in good health.

The J gene is TRBJ2-5, the V gene TRBV6-5; D unresolved. The CDR3 length is 13 residues. V lost 4 bases to trimming and J lost 4 bases, with 10 bases between them. CDR1 and CDR2 from the germline V gene are MNHEY and SVGAGI. The CDR3 region is CASSSRTRETQYF. Written as DNA, the CDR3 is TGTGCCAGCAGTTCACGGACCAGAGAGACCCAGTACTTC.

The chain employs TRBV6-2 or TRBV6-3 and TRBJ2-3; D gene uncertain. V was cut by 2 bases and J by 0 bases, with 9 bases left in between. Germline CDR1 and CDR2: MNHEY and SVGEGT. The CDR3 runs 15 residues. Here the CDR3 reads CASSYVGTSTDTQYF. The CDR3 nucleotides read TGTGCCAGCAGTTACGTCGGTACTAGCACAGATACGCAGTATTTT.

The chain is built from TRBV12-3 or TRBV12-4 and TRBJ1-6; TRBD1 is a possible D gene (5 bases). The germline V and J ends were trimmed by 6 bases and 6 bases, with 18 bases remaining between them. CDR3 size: 16 residues. The CDR3 region has the DNA TGTGCCAGCAGCCTGGGGGGGACGATGAGTAATTCACCCCTCCACTTT. This gives the protein CASSLGGTMSNSPLHF.

The chain combines TRBV18 with TRBJ1-1; D possibly corresponds to TRBD1 (5 bases). Germline loops: CDR1 KGHSH, CDR2 LQKENI. CDR3 length equals 16 residues. Trimming took off 3 bases at V and 0 bases at J, with 14 bases between the two ends. CDR3 sequence reads: CASSPLYKQVNTEAFF. The CDR3, as DNA: TGTGCCAGCTCACCTCTCTATAAACAGGTGAACACTGAAGCTTTCTTT.

This clonotype was seen a few times. The chain employs TRBV28 and TRBJ1-6, with no clear D. V lost 5 bases and J lost 4, with 12 bases in between. The CDR3 loop spans 15 amino acids. The germline CDR1 and CDR2 sequences are MDHEN and SYDVKM. CDR3 sequence reads: CASSPADGYNSPLHF. The CDR3 nucleotides are TGTGCCAGCAGTCCTGCGGACGGTTATAATTCACCCCTCCACTTT.

The chain combines TRBV5-1 with TRBJ2-5; perhaps TRBD2 as D (5 bases). The V gene lost 4 bases and the J gene lost 3 bases, with 19 bases spanning the gap. Germline assignment: CDR1 SGHRS and CDR2 YFSETQ. The CDR3 contains 16 residues. The CDR3, as DNA: TGCGCCAGCAGCCCCGTACGCGGGTCTATGGAAGAGACCCAGTACTTC. Amino acids: CASSPVRGSMEETQYF.

The chain recombines TRBV2 with TRBJ2-7, with TRBD2 as a possible D gene (5 bases). This CDR3 is 14 amino acids long. In germline, CDR1 is SNHLY, CDR2 FYNNEI. V gave up 6 bases and J gave up 0 bases, with 12 bases separating them. Here the CDR3 reads CASSARRDSYEQYF. The DNA of the CDR3 is TGTGCCAGCAGCGCGAGACGGGACTCCTACGAGCAGTACTTC.

This chain links TRBV20-1 with TRBJ2-1; unclear D gene. V was clipped by 3 bases and J by 0 bases, with 6 bases between them. This CDR3 contains 13 residues. CDR1 is DFQATT and CDR2 is SNEGSKA in the germline V gene (reference sequence). In DNA form, the CDR3 reads TGCAGTGCTAGGAGCTTCTCCTACAATGAGCAGTTCTTC. This encodes CSARSFSYNEQFF.

This clonotype appeared a few times. The chain couples TRBV6-1 to TRBJ1-5, with a weak D call TRBD1 (5 bases). This CDR3 contains 16 residues. The germline CDR1 and CDR2 sequences are MNHNS and SASEGT. Trimming took 8 bases from V and 2 from J, leaving 19 bases between them. CDR3 in amino acids: CASYRASEGGNQPQHF. The CDR3 bases are TGTGCCAGCTACCGAGCATCCGAAGGGGGCAATCAGCCCCAGCATTTT.

The gene calls are TRBV7-9 and TRBJ2-5; 12 bases are a match to TRBD1. Germline CDR1 SEHNR, CDR2 FQNEAQ (reference sequence). Trimming took 1 base from V and 2 from J; bases not matched to a gene: 2. This CDR3 has 16 amino acids. CDR3 coding DNA: TGTGCCAGCAGCTTAGGGGACAGGGGGCAGCAAGAGACCCAGTACTTC. It translates to CASSLGDRGQQETQYF.

The rearrangement uses TRBV7-8 and TRBJ2-5; D possibly uses TRBD1 or TRBD2 (6 bases each). V was shortened by 9 bases and J by 4 bases, with 21 bases between the two germline ends. In germline, CDR1 is SGHVS, CDR2 FQNEAQ. This CDR3 spans 15 amino acids. The CDR3 region is CASSGGGLKRETQYF. The CDR3 coding sequence is TGTGCCAGTAGCGGAGGGGGTTTGAAAAGAGAGACCCAGTACTTC.

To note about this clonotype: One end of the junction varies from germline; a read error may be responsible. The J gene is TRBJ1-1, the V gene TRBV5-1, with D possibly TRBD1 on 5 matching bases. The length of the CDR3 is 18 residues. Germline V lookup: CDR1 SGHRS, CDR2 YFSETQ. As DNA, the CDR3 is TGCGCCAGCAGCTTGGCCTTGGGTGGTGGGGGAGCGAACCCTGAAGCTTTCTTT. This sequence encodes CASSLALGGGGANPEAFF.